One and the same sample provided the 18 T cell receptor beta chains below, sequenced in a study of cytomegalovirus exposure and HLA in healthy donors. The primer mix had 60 Vbeta and 13 Jbeta primers. Repertoires were generated with immunoSEQ multiplex PCR, while TCRdb's copy carries only in-frame clones and drops some. The sample records around 130,000 clones, roughly 83% being singletons. Sequencing was carried out using PBMCs. Receptors originate from a girl aged 2-10 years in good health and CMV-seronegative.

The rearrangement uses TRBV6-5 and TRBJ1-1; the D gene is possibly TRBD1 (6 bases). The CDR3 loop spans 14 amino acids. Trimming stripped 2 bases from V and 0 bases from J, with 7 bases between. Germline assignment: CDR1 MNHEY and CDR2 SVGAGI. The CDR3 loop is CASSYQGMNTEAFF. The CDR3 DNA sequence: TGTGCCAGCAGTTACCAGGGGATGAACACTGAAGCTTTCTTT.

The chain couples TRBV5-6 to TRBJ2-1; D may be TRBD2 (6 bases). Germline V gives CDR1 SGHDT, CDR2 YYEEEE. V dropped 5 bases and J dropped 5 bases, with 17 bases sitting between them. The CDR3 has 15 residues. The CDR3 is CASSKREALHNEQFF. DNA of the CDR3: TGTGCCAGCAGTAAAAGGGAGGCCTTACACAATGAGCAGTTCTTC.

J is TRBJ2-5 and V is TRBV4-1; D might be TRBD1 (6 bases). The tail of the sequence fits TRBJ2-7 better, so the J call may be wrong. The CDR3 runs 14 residues. Germline loops: CDR1 MGHRA, CDR2 YSYEKL. The CDR3 nucleotides are TGCGCCAGCAGCCCTCACTCAGGGGCCTACGAGCAGTACTTC. It specifies CASSPHSGAYEQYF.

This rearrangement joins TRBV6-4 to TRBJ1-4, with a tentative D call TRBD1 (6 bases). Germline CDR1 is MRHNA and CDR2 is SNTAGT. The CDR3 runs to 16 residues. V was cut by 1 base and J by 3 bases, with 12 bases left in between. The CDR3 reads CASSDWQGLANEKLFF. CDR3 nucleotide sequence: TGTGCCAGCAGTGACTGGCAGGGGCTAGCTAATGAAAAACTGTTTTTT.

The rearrangement uses TRBV7-8 and TRBJ2-7; 9 nucleotides line up with TRBD1. The CDR3 length is 14 residues. The V gene end was trimmed by 1 base and the J gene end by 3 bases; junction bases not matched to a gene: 1. The germline gives CDR1 SGHVS, CDR2 FQNEAQ. CDR3 sequence: CASSLGTGVYEQYF. The CDR3 DNA is TGTGCCAGCAGCTTAGGGACAGGGGTCTACGAGCAGTACTTC.

CDR3 residues: CASSLAWDTGNTIYF. The CDR3 DNA sequence: TGTGCCAGCAGCTTAGCTTGGGACACTGGAAACACCATATATTTT. This chain uses TRBV7-9 with TRBJ1-3; TRBD1 is a possible D gene (6 bases). V was clipped by 0 bases and J by 2 bases, with 8 bases between them. The germline V gene has CDR1 SEHNR and CDR2 FQNEAQ (reference sequence). The CDR3 covers 15 residues.

The genes are TRBV6-6 and TRBJ1-3, with D perhaps TRBD1 (5 bases). The CDR3 loop spans 16 amino acids. The V and J ends lost 5 bases and 0 bases respectively, with 14 bases between them. Germline CDR1 and CDR2: MNHNY and SVGAGI (reference sequence). Here the CDR3 DNA reads TGTGCCAGCAGTAGAGAGACAGCGAGCTCTGGAAACACCATATATTTT. This codes for CASSRETASSGNTIYF.

The chain has TRBV19 and TRBJ2-7; possibly TRBD2 for D (5 bases). The CDR3 has 14 residues. Trimming left V 4 bases short and J 3 bases short, with 13 bases between. CDR1 is LNHDA, CDR2 SQIVND, per germline (reference sequence). The CDR3 loop is CASSTPGSYYEQYF. In DNA, the CDR3 is TGTGCCAGTAGTACCCCGGGAAGTTACTACGAGCAGTACTTC.

This clone was found a few times. This chain joins TRBV9 and TRBJ2-6; unclear D gene. The V gene lost 5 bases and the J gene lost 0 bases, with 21 bases spanning the gap. CDR1 and CDR2 from the germline V gene are SGDLS and YYNGEE. The CDR3 runs to 19 residues. CDR3 in DNA: TGTGCCAGCAGTCACTCCCGGGTGTTCCTTAGCTCTGGGGCCAACGTCCTGACTTTC. This gives the protein CASSHSRVFLSSGANVLTF.

This clone was seen more than once but under ten times. The chain uses TRBV30 and TRBJ2-7; TRBD1 matches at 7 bases. Germline trimming cut 2 bases from V and 0 bases from J; bases unmatched to any gene: 13. Germline CDR1 GTSNPN, CDR2 SVGIG (reference sequence). CDR3 size: 17 residues. The CDR3 bases are TGTGCCTGGAGTCCCCGCCGGGACAGCCGGAACTCCTACGAGCAGTACTTC. The encoded protein is CAWSPRRDSRNSYEQYF.

The J gene is TRBJ2-4, the V gene TRBV19, with a possible D match to TRBD1 (6 bases). The V and J ends lost 7 bases and 9 bases respectively, with 10 bases between them. This CDR3 comprises 11 residues. CDR1 and CDR2 (germline): LNHDA, SQIVND (reference sequence). The CDR3 DNA sequence: TGTGCCAGTACCCTAGGGGGCATTCAGTACTTC. Protein sequence: CASTLGGIQYF.

In this sample, this clone turned up a few times. V gene TRBV6-1 combines with J gene TRBJ2-7, with 11 bases identical to TRBD1. With V trimmed by 3 bases and J by 2 bases, 0 bases remained unmatched. Germline values: CDR1 MNHNS, CDR2 SASEGT. This CDR3 contains 14 residues. CDR3 protein: CASSEGQGAYEQYF. CDR3 bases: TGTGCCAGCAGTGAGGGACAGGGGGCCTACGAGCAGTACTTC.

The chain links TRBV27 to TRBJ1-4; 7 nucleotides align to TRBD1. CDR1 MNHEY and CDR2 SMNVEV come from the germline V gene (reference sequence). The ends lost 4 bases at V and 6 bases at J; junction bases unmatched: 11. The CDR3 is 16 residues long. CDR3 protein: CASSSHQGGEDEKLFF. The CDR3 region has the DNA TGTGCCAGCAGTTCTCACCAGGGGGGAGAGGATGAAAAACTGTTTTTT.

The V and J genes are TRBV5-1 and TRBJ2-3, with D perhaps TRBD2 (5 bases). The germline CDR1 and CDR2 sequences are SGHRS and YFSETQ. The V and J ends lost 3 bases and 6 bases respectively, with 14 bases between them. CDR3 length: 14 amino acids. CDR3 DNA sequence: TGCGCCAGCAGCTCCCGGTCGGGGTTGGATACGCAGTATTTT. Encoded protein: CASSSRSGLDTQYF.

The chain uses TRBV6-5 and TRBJ1-1; TRBD1 might be the D (6 bases). Looked up from germline, CDR1 is MNHEY and CDR2 is SVGAGI. V lost 5 bases to trimming and J lost 1 base, with 8 bases between them. This CDR3 is built from 13 residues. CDR3 bases: TGTGCCAGCAGTGTACAGGGGAACACTGAAGCTTTCTTT. Protein sequence: CASSVQGNTEAFF.

The rearrangement uses TRBV6-1 and TRBJ1-5; 9 nucleotides line up with TRBD1. Trimming took 6 bases from V and 7 from J; bases not matched to a gene: 10. CDR1 and CDR2 from the germline V gene are MNHNS and SASEGT. This CDR3 has 15 amino acids. The CDR3 DNA reads TGTGCCAGCAGAGATCCGGGACAGGGTCGGCAGCCCCAGCATTTT. This encodes CASRDPGQGRQPQHF.

The V gene is TRBV10-3, the J gene TRBJ1-2; 8 bases agree with TRBD1. V lost 6 bases to trimming and J lost 6 bases; unmatched junction nucleotides: 3. CDR3 length: 12 amino acids. Germline V lookup: CDR1 ENHRY, CDR2 SYGVKD. This chain's CDR3 is CAIRGQGDGYTF. In DNA, the CDR3 is TGTGCCATCAGAGGACAGGGCGATGGCTACACCTTC.

The chain uses TRBV27 and TRBJ2-1, with a possible D match to TRBD2 (5 bases). The CDR3 is 14 residues long. In germline, CDR1 is MNHEY, CDR2 SMNVEV (reference sequence). V was pared by 3 bases and J by 2 bases, with 8 bases between. The CDR3 sequence: CASSLRTAYNEQFF. DNA of the CDR3: TGTGCCAGCAGTTTGAGGACTGCCTACAATGAGCAGTTCTTC.